This T cell receptor beta chain was obtained from a study of CD8 T cells in ankylosing spondylitis. Whole-study findings and limits: Among TCR beta sequences, a motif of several highly homologous variants appeared characteristic of ankylosing spondylitis blood. Reports of some motif variants in reactive arthritis synovial fluid and blood predate this one.

CDR1 is MNHEY, CDR2 SMNVEV, per germline (reference sequence). V shed 6 bases, J shed 3 bases, and the junction held 7 bases outside the gene matches. The CDR3 has 14 amino acids. Researchers built TCR beta libraries using quantitative 5'-RACE with molecular barcodes. Via MiXCR, TCRdb re-called the 5' RACE reads, giving one row per CDR3 protein. The sample includes a few hundred thousand distinct CDR3 sequences, more than 9% seen only once; the top ten take about 10%. This clonotype was seen at least ten times. Its antigen remains unknown. The V gene is TRBV27, the J gene TRBJ2-5; 7 bases line up with TRBD1. The receptor comes from a female donor with ankylosing spondylitis or in good health (not recorded which). The sequenced material came from blood, either unsorted or a sorted T cell fraction (not recorded which). CDR3 sequence reads: CASSHGTAKETQYF. CDR3 in DNA: TGTGCCAGCAGCCACGGGACAGCAAAAGAGACCCAGTACTTC.